These T cell receptor beta chains were read from a single sample in a study of T-cell memory formation after mild COVID-19. TCRdb analysed the 5' RACE reads with MiXCR anew, one entry per CDR3 protein. This repertoire shows fewer than 550,000 distinct CDR3 sequences, over 15% found once; its top ten account for about 8.1%. Sequencing was performed on PBMCs or a T cell subset sorted from them (not recorded which). The receptors were sampled from an adult woman who had mild COVID-19 (a few samples of this study predate the infection). Cell type and time point are not known. Both conserved end residues are part of each CDR3.

J,V,CDR3
TRBJ1-5,TRBV20-1,CSAQQGGNSNQPQHF
TRBJ2-3,TRBV3-1,CASSPSGSPDTQYF
TRBJ2-7,TRBV6-2/TRBV6-3,CASSYFSATPGEQYF
TRBJ1-5,TRBV20-1,CSARGGSRNQPQHF
TRBJ2-5,TRBV6-5,CASSYHLGLETQYF
TRBJ2-1,TRBV11-2,CASSLATGGPYNEQFF
TRBJ1-5,TRBV4-3,CASSQLQGNQPQHF
TRBJ2-7,TRBV9,CASSAYNAGEQYF
TRBJ2-3,TRBV10-3,CAIRPPGGQADTQYF
TRBJ1-2,TRBV5-1,CASSPAPGQWTVDGYTF
TRBJ2-1,TRBV24-1,CATSDSGTRPYNEQFF
TRBJ1-1,TRBV3-1,CASSQVGQRTEAFF
TRBJ1-1,TRBV7-9,CASSLGGFTEAFF
TRBJ1-4,TRBV5-1,CAISFGQPSEKLFF
TRBJ2-1,TRBV6-4,CASSDGTALGNEQFF
TRBJ1-2,TRBV20-1,CSASGQGNYGYTF
TRBJ2-1,TRBV7-3,CASSYGTSPEYNEQFF
TRBJ2-7,TRBV6-6,CASSYSGYYEQYF
TRBJ1-2,TRBV27,CASSLGARGSTYGYTF
TRBJ1-1,TRBV9,CASSRGPNTEAFF
TRBJ1-3,TRBV21-1,CASSKAPGDSGNTIYF
TRBJ2-1,TRBV7-3,CDSNPGEGSDEQFF
TRBJ1-5,TRBV6-6,CATGQGIGNQPQHF
TRBJ2-5,TRBV7-3,CASSLTPGLAGTQETQYF
TRBJ2-3,TRBV7-9,CASSLRRPLDTQYF
TRBJ1-1,TRBV5-4,CASSYDKATEAFF
TRBJ2-3,TRBV20-1,CSASPEGIDREVGRDTQYF
TRBJ2-1,TRBV13,CASSLHVKQFF
TRBJ2-2,TRBV18,CASSPLSDTGELFF
TRBJ2-1,TRBV7-9,CASSLGTGYPSSYNEQFF
TRBJ1-1,TRBV5-1,CASGYREGNTEAFF
TRBJ2-1,TRBV29-1,CSVPGTGVNEQFF
TRBJ2-7,TRBV7-2,CASSSPGTGKYEQYF
TRBJ2-3,TRBV29-1,CSLGTSGSSTDTQYF
TRBJ1-1,TRBV29-1,CSVDLQGEAFF
TRBJ1-6,TRBV11-1,CASSLELSSYNSPLHF
TRBJ1-2,TRBV4-3,CASSQDLGAWDGYTF
TRBJ2-5,TRBV7-2,CASSVQGGQETQYF
TRBJ2-7,TRBV4-1,CASSQGPGLEYEQYF
TRBJ2-2,TRBV5-1,CASSLVAGNTGELFF
TRBJ1-2,TRBV5-1,CASSRTGDNYGYTF
TRBJ2-7,TRBV12-3/TRBV12-4,CASSPRGRGQYF